Listed below are T cell receptor beta chains from one sample, sequenced in a study of T cell repertoires in cytomegalovirus infection. For these receptors, no antigen is known. TCRdb reprocessed the reads with MiXCR, giving one entry per CDR3 protein. The table includes fewer than 350,000 distinct CDR3 sequences, approximately 32% detected once. The input for sequencing was cultured PBMCs, taken from culture after CMV antigen stimulation. These receptors were obtained from a human donor in good health (CMV status not recorded). Some clones in this sample may be carry-over from other donors' samples. CDR3s include the opening cysteine and the closing phenylalanine or tryptophan. Each record gives: CDR3 length, V gene, D gene, clone size, J gene, CDR3 DNA, CDR3 protein. The D gene is left open where the match is weak. Clone sizes are given selectively: once, few, many, or a class where the clone is expanded.

16,TRBV15,TRBD1,many,TRBJ2-3,TGTGCCACCAGCAGAGAAGGGACAGTCCCCACGGATACGCAGTATTTT,CATSREGTVPTDTQYF
15,TRBV7-8,TRBD2,many,TRBJ2-1,TGTGCCAGCAGCGCTCCGGGACTAGCCGTCGGTGAGCAGTTCTTC,CASSAPGLAVGEQFF
12,TRBV28,-,-,TRBJ2-5,TGTGCCACCCGAGGGACGGCAGAGACCCAGTACTTC,CATRGTAETQYF
12,TRBV29-1,-,few,TRBJ1-1,TGCAGCGTTAAACAGGGGAACACTGAAGCTTTCTTT,CSVKQGNTEAFF
14,TRBV7-3,-,-,TRBJ1-5,TGTGCCAGCAGCTTTGACAGGCTCAATCAGCCCCAGCATTTT,CASSFDRLNQPQHF
14,TRBV6-2/TRBV6-3,-,-,TRBJ2-6,TGTGCCAGCAGTGAATCCCTGCCGGCCAACGTCCTGACTTTC,CASSESLPANVLTF
19,TRBV19,TRBD2,few,TRBJ2-1,TGTGCCAGTAGTAAAGTCGCTAGCGGGAGTACCAGCTCCTACAATGAGCAGTTCTTC,CASSKVASGSTSSYNEQFF
12,TRBV12-3/TRBV12-4,-,-,TRBJ2-3,TGTGCCAGCAGTTTAACGGAAAGTAAGCAGTATTTT,CASSLTESKQYF
15,TRBV11-2,-,-,TRBJ1-1,TGTGCCAGCAGCTTAGGGAGTCGGGGGAACACTGAAGCTTTCTTT,CASSLGSRGNTEAFF
15,TRBV11-1,-,few,TRBJ2-5,TGTGCCAGCAGCCCCCAATTCGGGACGTCAGAGACCCAGTACTTC,CASSPQFGTSETQYF
17,TRBV7-3,TRBD1,many,TRBJ1-3,TGTGCCAGCAGCCCCGGGACAGGCCCTAACTCTGGAAACACCATATATTTT,CASSPGTGPNSGNTIYF
16,TRBV5-6,-,-,TRBJ1-5,TGTGCCAGCAGCTTGAGTAGTCAGCTTAGCAATCAGCCCCAGCATTTT,CASSLSSQLSNQPQHF
13,TRBV7-3,TRBD2,many,TRBJ2-7,TGTGCCAGCAGCTTACGGGGGGAAGGAGAGCAGTACTTC,CASSLRGEGEQYF
14,TRBV7-2,-,-,TRBJ2-7,TGTGCCACCAGCCCTACCACCGACTGGGGACAGCAGTACTTC,CATSPTTDWGQQYF
14,TRBV27,-,-,TRBJ1-2,TGTGCCAGCAGCCCGAACGGGGGGGGGTATGGCTACACCTTC,CASSPNGGGYGYTF
16,TRBV25-1,TRBD2,many,TRBJ2-1,TGTGCCAGCAGTGAATTAGGTTGGGGCGGGGGCAATGAGCAGTTCTTC,CASSELGWGGGNEQFF
12,TRBV20-1,TRBD1,many,TRBJ1-3,TGCAGTGCTAGCAGGGGGAGGGACACCATATATTTT,CSASRGRDTIYF
14,TRBV28,-,many,TRBJ1-2,TGTGCCAGCAGCCTAAATTCAGGGGCAGGTGGCTACACCTTC,CASSLNSGAGGYTF
22,TRBV7-8,TRBD2,medium-sized,TRBJ2-7,TGTGCCAGCAGCTTAGCGGGACTAGCGGCATTTGTAACCTACGGCGTCCGCAAGGAGCAGTACTTC,CASSLAGLAAFVTYGVRKEQYF
16,TRBV3-1,-,-,TRBJ1-1,TGTGCCAGCAGCCAAGAAAGGTTGAGGGTTCCCACTGAAGCTTTCTTT,CASSQERLRVPTEAFF
13,TRBV12-3/TRBV12-4,-,-,TRBJ2-3,TGTGCCAGCAGTTTGGGGGACGCCCATACGCAGTATTTT,CASSLGDAHTQYF
18,TRBV27,-,-,TRBJ1-5,TGTGCCAGCAGTTTTGTCGACGGCTGGGGGGCAAATTATCAGCCCCAGCATTTT,CASSFVDGWGANYQPQHF
14,TRBV7-3,-,-,TRBJ1-1,TGTGCCAGCAGCTTAACGTTAGAGACTGGGAAGGTTTTCTTT,CASSLTLETGKVFF
14,TRBV11-1,TRBD2,-,TRBJ2-7,TGTGCCATCAACCTAGCGGGGGAGATCTACGAGCAGTACTTC,CAINLAGEIYEQYF
17,TRBV20-1,TRBD1,few,TRBJ2-7,TGCAGTGCTTGCGGGACAGGGGGCTGCCGCCTTAAGGGCGAGCAGTACTTC,CSACGTGGCRLKGEQYF
16,TRBV12-3/TRBV12-4,-,-,TRBJ1-3,TGTGCCAGCAGGCACCCAGGGCATAAACTGGGAAACACCATATATTTT,CASRHPGHKLGNTIYF
13,TRBV12-5,TRBD1,-,TRBJ1-2,TGTGCTAGTGGTTCGGGACAGTACTATGGCTACACCTTC,CASGSGQYYGYTF
14,TRBV20-1,-,few,TRBJ2-5,TGCAGTGCTAGAGCGACAGTTTTACAAGAGACCCAGTACTTC,CSARATVLQETQYF
15,TRBV7-8,-,-,TRBJ1-2,TGTGCCAGCAGCCCCGACCTGGGGGGCGACTATGGCTACACCTTC,CASSPDLGGDYGYTF
13,TRBV20-1,-,few,TRBJ2-5,TGCAGTGCTAGGGTCGACTGGAGGGAGACCCAGTACTTC,CSARVDWRETQYF
13,TRBV20-1,TRBD1,-,TRBJ1-2,TGCAGTGCTGTAAGGGGGCTCAGGGATGGCTACACCTTC,CSAVRGLRDGYTF
16,TRBV24-1,TRBD1,few,TRBJ2-3,TGTGCCACCAGTGATCCAGGGGGAATGGAGGCAGATACGCAGTATTTT,CATSDPGGMEADTQYF
12,TRBV20-1,-,-,TRBJ2-5,TGCAGTGCCGATTGGGGGGAAGAGACCCAGTACTTC,CSADWGEETQYF